These T cell receptor beta chains were read from a single sample in a study of blood T cells in healthy people across ages. From the 5' RACE reads, TCRdb called clonotypes with MiXCR, one entry per CDR3 protein. The data hold about a million distinct CDR3 sequences, with approximately 49% observed a single time. Sequencing was done on a sample of blood. The receptors come from a man younger than 45 in good health. CDR3s include the opening cysteine and the closing phenylalanine or tryptophan. A D gene is named only where the DNA matches it firmly. For some rows the clone size is stated as once, few or many, or as a class when expanded; others skip it.

size,D,V,J,CDR3,DNA
NA,TRBD1,TRBV2,TRBJ2-5,CASSPPDRGKETQYF,TGTGCCAGCAGTCCTCCGGACAGGGGCAAAGAGACCCAGTACTTC
NA,NA,TRBV20-1,TRBJ2-7,CSARDRTVYEQYF,TGCAGTGCTAGAGATCGGACAGTCTACGAGCAGTACTTC
NA,NA,TRBV7-2,TRBJ2-1,CASSARTTNEQFF,TGTGCCAGCAGCGCTCGGACAACCAATGAGCAGTTCTTC
NA,NA,TRBV9,TRBJ2-5,CASSPRQLQETQYF,TGTGCCAGCAGCCCACGACAGCTTCAGGAGACCCAGTACTTC
few,NA,TRBV7-9,TRBJ1-5,CASSFEGNNQPQHF,TGTGCCAGCAGCTTTGAGGGGAACAATCAGCCCCAGCATTTT
few,TRBD1,TRBV3-1,TRBJ2-1,CASSQGTGGNNEQFF,TGTGCCAGCAGCCAAGGGACAGGGGGGAACAATGAGCAGTTCTTC
few,NA,TRBV5-6,TRBJ2-7,CASSWPGTPSYEQYF,TGTGCCAGCAGCTGGCCGGGAACCCCCTCTTACGAGCAGTACTTC
NA,TRBD1,TRBV6-5,TRBJ1-1,CASRPRQGRNEAFF,TGTGCCAGCAGACCTCGACAGGGGCGGAATGAAGCTTTCTTT
NA,NA,TRBV6-1,TRBJ2-7,CASSIYEQYF,TGTGCCAGCAGTATCTACGAGCAGTACTTC
NA,NA,TRBV20-1,TRBJ2-7,CSAPIGAFAYEQHF,TGCAGTGCGCCCATTGGGGCTTTTGCCTACGAGCAGCACTTC
NA,NA,TRBV6-5,TRBJ2-1,CASSYSSAGPYNEQFF,TGTGCCAGCAGTTACTCGTCCGCGGGACCGTACAATGAGCAGTTCTTC
few,NA,TRBV6-2/TRBV6-3,TRBJ2-7,CASSKQEGRIGEQYF,TGTGCCAGCAGTAAACAGGAAGGTAGGATCGGCGAGCAGTACTTC
NA,NA,TRBV29-1,TRBJ1-2,CSAEDSDLYGYTF,TGCAGCGCCGAGGACAGCGATCTCTATGGCTACACCTTC
NA,NA,TRBV4-3,TRBJ2-2,CASNQVRGPGELFF,TGCGCCAGCAACCAGGTCCGTGGGCCCGGGGAGCTGTTTTTT
few,TRBD1,TRBV12-3/TRBV12-4,TRBJ1-2,CASTLSRVVDRGLVGYTF,TGTGCCAGCACCCTCTCTAGGGTTGTGGACAGGGGATTAGTGGGCTACACCTTC